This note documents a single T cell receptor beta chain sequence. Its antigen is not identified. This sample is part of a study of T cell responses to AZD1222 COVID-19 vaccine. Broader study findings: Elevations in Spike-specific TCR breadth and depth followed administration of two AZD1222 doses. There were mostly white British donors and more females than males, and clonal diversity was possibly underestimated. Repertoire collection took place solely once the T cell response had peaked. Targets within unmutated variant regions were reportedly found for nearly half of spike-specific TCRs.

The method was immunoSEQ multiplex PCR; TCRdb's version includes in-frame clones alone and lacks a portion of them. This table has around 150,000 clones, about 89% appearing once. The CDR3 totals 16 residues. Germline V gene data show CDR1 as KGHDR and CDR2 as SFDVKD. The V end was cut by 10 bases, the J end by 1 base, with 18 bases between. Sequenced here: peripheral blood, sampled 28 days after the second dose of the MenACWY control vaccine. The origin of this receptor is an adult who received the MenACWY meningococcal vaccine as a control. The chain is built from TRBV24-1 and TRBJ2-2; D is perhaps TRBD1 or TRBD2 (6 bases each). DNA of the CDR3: TGTGCCACAGAAGGGGGGCGGGGTCGGAACACCGGGGAGCTGTTTTTT. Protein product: CATEGGRGRNTGELFF.